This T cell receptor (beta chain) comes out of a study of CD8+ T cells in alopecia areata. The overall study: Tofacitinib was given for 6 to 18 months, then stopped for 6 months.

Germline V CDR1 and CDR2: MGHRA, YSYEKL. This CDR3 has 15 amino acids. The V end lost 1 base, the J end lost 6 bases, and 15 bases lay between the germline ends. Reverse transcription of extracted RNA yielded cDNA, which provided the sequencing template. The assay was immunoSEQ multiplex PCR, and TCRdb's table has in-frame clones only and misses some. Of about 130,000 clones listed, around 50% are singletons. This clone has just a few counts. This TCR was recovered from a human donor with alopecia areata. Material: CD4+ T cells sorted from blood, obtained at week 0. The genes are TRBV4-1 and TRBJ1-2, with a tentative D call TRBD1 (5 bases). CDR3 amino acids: CASSQARGSMHGYTF. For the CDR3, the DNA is TGCGCCAGCAGCCAAGCCCGGGGCAGCATGCATGGCTACACCTTC.